This T cell receptor beta chain was identified in a study of blood T cell repertoires in COVID-19. The participants were between 18 and 89 years old and came from some 25 US areas. Participant-reported clinical history was the basis for cohort assignment. Trimming stripped 0 bases from V and 4 bases from J, with 15 bases between. Germline V gene lookup returns CDR1 GTSNPN and CDR2 SVGIG (reference sequence). This CDR3 is built from 15 residues. How the authors handled the data: Reference gene primer amplification yielded estimated nucleated cell counts. TCRdb keeps only in-frame clones here, not all; method: immunoSEQ multiplex PCR. V, J and clone size reflect that table, while D and trimming were determined from the DNA. The sample records about 430,000 clones, about 88% being singletons.

The TCR originated in a woman younger than 30 who had been exposed to COVID-19. The genes are TRBV30 and TRBJ1-2; D might be TRBD1 (5 bases). Material: PBMCs or T cells enriched from blood (not recorded which). The CDR3 coding sequence is TGTGCCTGGAGTGTAATCCCTGGGGGGGGCTATGGCTACACCTTC. Translated, it gives CAWSVIPGGGYGYTF.